What follows describes a single TCR beta chain. CDR3 length: 15 residues. The germline V gene has CDR1 LGHNA and CDR2 YNFKEQ. V shed 1 base and J shed 2 bases, with 11 bases lying between them. This sample is drawn from a study of blood T cells in healthy people across ages. A second PCR, run for roughly 7 to 12 cycles, used a sample-barcoded 5' primer plus a J-beta primer mix. TCRdb passed the 5' RACE reads through MiXCR, listing each CDR3 protein once. This table has roughly 800,000 distinct CDR3 sequences, roughly 60% appearing once. V and J are TRBV4-2 and TRBJ1-1, with D possibly TRBD1 on 6 matching bases. The receptor comes from a man aged 25 to 40 in good health. Sequencing was performed on blood. Written as DNA, the CDR3 is TGTGCCAGCAGCCAAGTTATAGGGGGTAACACTGAAGCTTTCTTT. Its protein product is CASSQVIGGNTEAFF.